The clone carrying this T cell receptor (beta chain) showed up just a few times. What it binds is unknown. Next came a second PCR, run for about 7 to 12 cycles, which used a sample-barcoded 5' primer along with a J-beta primer mix. TCRdb reanalysed the 5' RACE reads using MiXCR and keeps one entry per CDR3 protein. The repertoire includes 700,000 to 950,000 distinct CDR3 sequences, approximately 43% of them detected once, and roughly 20% sits in the top ten. These data come from a study of blood T cells in healthy people across ages. General study results and limits: Any conclusive comparison of naive versus antigen-experienced cells was prevented by using unsorted PBMCs.

The receptor's source is a woman aged 60-70 years in good health. Material for sequencing was blood.

In DNA form, the CDR3 reads TGCAGTGCTAAGGACAGGGGGCCCTACAATGAGCAGTACTTC. It specifies CSAKDRGPYNEQYF. The V and J genes are TRBV20-1 and TRBJ2-1; 11 bases map to TRBD1. The last part of the DNA fits TRBJ2-7 better; the J call may be wrong. Germline CDR1 reads DFQATT; CDR2 reads SNEGSKA (reference sequence). The CDR3 spans 14 residues.